This passage covers 9 T cell receptor beta chains from one sample sequenced in a study of cytomegalovirus exposure and HLA in healthy donors. PCR primers comprised 60 Vbeta and 13 Jbeta primers. Method: immunoSEQ multiplex PCR; TCRdb's copy keeps in-frame clones and lacks some. The sample comprises approximately 150,000 clones, over 60% of which are singletons, and 1.5% to 2% rests with the top ten. The specimen sequenced was PBMCs. The receptor set was obtained from a man aged 35 to 55 in good health and CMV-seronegative.

The CDR3 loop is CASSYWSGGTYEQYF. Written as DNA, the CDR3 is TGTGCCAGCAGTTACTGGTCAGGGGGGACCTACGAGCAGTACTTC. V and J are TRBV6-5 and TRBJ2-7; tentative D call: TRBD1 (7 bases). This CDR3 has 15 amino acids. CDR1 and CDR2 from the germline V gene are MNHEY and SVGAGI. V was pared by 1 base and J by 2 bases, with 12 bases between.

The V call is TRBV18, the J call TRBJ2-7, with a tentative D call TRBD2 (5 bases). The V end was cut by 7 bases, the J end by 2 bases, with 12 bases between. Germline V gives CDR1 KGHSH, CDR2 LQKENI. This CDR3 is built from 13 residues. The CDR3 bases are TGTGCCAGCTTATGGAGGATAACCTACGAGCAGTACTTC. It translates to CASLWRITYEQYF. Full variable domain (remainder filled in from reference TRBV18 and TRBJ2-7): NAGVMQNPRHLVRRRGQEARLRCSPMKGHSHVYWYRQLPEEGLKFMVYLQKENIIDESGMPKERFSAEFPKEGPSILRIQQVVRGDSAAYFCASLWRITYEQYFGPGTRLTVT.

V usage is TRBV7-7 and J usage is TRBJ2-1, with D possibly TRBD2 on 5 matching bases. From germline, CDR1 is SSHAT and CDR2 FNYEAQ (reference sequence). The CDR3 totals 17 residues. V was clipped by 5 bases and J by 2 bases, with 19 bases between them. This chain's CDR3 is CASSPTSVAGPYNEQFF. The CDR3 nucleotides read TGTGCCAGCAGCCCCACGTCGGTTGCGGGCCCCTACAATGAGCAGTTCTTC.

This clone was counted once. The chain carries TRBV20-1 and TRBJ2-5; TRBD1 might be the D (5 bases). The end of the DNA is better explained by TRBJ2-7, so the J call may be wrong. The CDR3 length is 10 residues. Germline-derived CDR1 and CDR2 are DFQATT and SNEGSKA (reference sequence). CDR3 nucleotides: TGCAGTGCTAGCAGGGTCGAGCAGTACTTC. Protein product: CSASRVEQYF.

The rearrangement links TRBV13 to TRBJ2-5; 12 bases agree with TRBD2. Germline V gene lookup returns CDR1 PRHDT and CDR2 FYEKMQ (reference sequence). With 5 bases clipped from V and 4 bases from J, the junction kept 8 bases outside the gene matches. The CDR3 has 16 residues. CDR3 residues: CASSLRLAGVGETQYF. CDR3 sequence (DNA): TGTGCCAGCAGCCTTAGACTAGCGGGGGTTGGAGAGACCCAGTACTTC.

This clone was seen a handful of times. The chain joins TRBV11-2 to TRBJ2-5; D is unclear. This CDR3 region has 13 residues. Trimming stripped 5 bases from V and 2 bases from J, with 9 bases between. Germline assignment: CDR1 SGHAT and CDR2 FQNNGV. CDR3 in amino acids: CASSPGRQETQYF. The CDR3 region has the DNA TGTGCCAGCAGCCCAGGCCGGCAAGAGACCCAGTACTTC.

This chain uses TRBV30 with TRBJ2-3; possible D gene TRBD2, 6 bases. The CDR3 totals 16 residues. The V end was cut by 3 bases, the J end by 0 bases, with 16 bases between. Germline loops: CDR1 GTSNPN, CDR2 SVGIG (reference sequence). The CDR3 spells CAWRGLRYSSTDTQYF. CDR3 DNA: TGTGCCTGGAGGGGACTGAGGTATTCTAGCACAGATACGCAGTATTTT.

This chain links TRBV4-1 with TRBJ1-1; D not certain. Trimming removed 5 bases at V and 12 bases at J, with 13 bases between. The CDR3 runs to 11 residues. Germline V lookup: CDR1 MGHRA, CDR2 YSYEKL. The chain's CDR3 is CASSFGVLTFF. For the CDR3, the DNA is TGCGCCAGCAGCTTCGGGGTCTTGACTTTCTTT.

The chain links TRBV19 to TRBJ1-1; 10 bases match TRBD1. V trimming: 7 bases; J trimming: 1 base; junction bases outside the gene matches: 15. The germline V gene has CDR1 LNHDA and CDR2 SQIVND (reference sequence). The CDR3 runs 18 residues. CDR3 loop: CASITFVGQGKTNTEAFF. CDR3 in DNA: TGTGCCAGTATCACTTTTGTGGGACAGGGGAAGACGAACACTGAAGCTTTCTTT.